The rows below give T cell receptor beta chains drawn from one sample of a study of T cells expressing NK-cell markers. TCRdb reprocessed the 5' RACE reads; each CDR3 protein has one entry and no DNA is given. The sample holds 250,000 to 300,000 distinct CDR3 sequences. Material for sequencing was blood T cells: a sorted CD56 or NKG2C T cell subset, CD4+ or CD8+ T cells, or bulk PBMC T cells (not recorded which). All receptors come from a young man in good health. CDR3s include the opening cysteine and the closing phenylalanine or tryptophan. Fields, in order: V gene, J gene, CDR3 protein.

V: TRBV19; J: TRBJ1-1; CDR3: CASRGHSLTEAFF
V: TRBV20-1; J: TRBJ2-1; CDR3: CSARDRLQGLDGTEQFF
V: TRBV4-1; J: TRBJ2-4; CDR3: CASSQEDMENIQYF
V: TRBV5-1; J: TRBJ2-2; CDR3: CASRRTGETGELFF
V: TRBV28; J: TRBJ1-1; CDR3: CASSLLPGYRDRYTEAFF
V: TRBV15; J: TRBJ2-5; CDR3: CATKERTNPETQYF
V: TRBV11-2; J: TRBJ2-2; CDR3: CASSLVSWLAGNTGELFF
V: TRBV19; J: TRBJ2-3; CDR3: CASSIGRVSGRTDTQYF
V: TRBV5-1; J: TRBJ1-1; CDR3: CASSSEPKGGTEAFF
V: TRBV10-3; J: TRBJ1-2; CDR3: CATRQGEVVGYTF
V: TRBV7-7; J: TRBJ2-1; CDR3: CASSLGRTISYNEQFF
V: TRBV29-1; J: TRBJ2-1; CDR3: CSVASFGLSSYNEQFF
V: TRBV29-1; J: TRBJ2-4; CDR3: CSVLRVRENIQYF
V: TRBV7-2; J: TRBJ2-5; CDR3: CASSWGLAGYQETQYF
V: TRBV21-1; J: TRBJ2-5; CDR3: CASSPSQGPVLQETQYF
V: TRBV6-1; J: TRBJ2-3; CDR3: CASSPRPPVDTQYF
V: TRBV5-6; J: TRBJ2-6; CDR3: CASSLILSSGANVLTF
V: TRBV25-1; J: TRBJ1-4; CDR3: CASSEPGTGYEKLFF
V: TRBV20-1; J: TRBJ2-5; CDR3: CSAKPRRKETQYF
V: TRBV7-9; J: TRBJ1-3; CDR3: CASSSVTGTGNTIYF
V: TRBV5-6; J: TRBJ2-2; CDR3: CASSLVVASGREGTGELFF
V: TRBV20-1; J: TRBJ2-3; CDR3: CSARGRTGSPLDTQYF
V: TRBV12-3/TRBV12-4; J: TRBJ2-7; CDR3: CASRIGNREGHEQYF
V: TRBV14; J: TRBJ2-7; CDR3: CASSQYINEQYF
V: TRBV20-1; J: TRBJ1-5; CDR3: CSARDPRDSNQPQHF
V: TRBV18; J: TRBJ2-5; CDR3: CASSPNMGRETQYF
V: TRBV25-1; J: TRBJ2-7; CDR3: CASSGHFLRDEQYF
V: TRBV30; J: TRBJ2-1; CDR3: CAWSVQAGSYNEQFF
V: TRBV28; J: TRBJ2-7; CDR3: CASSLAMEGVPQYF
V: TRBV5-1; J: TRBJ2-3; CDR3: CASSSLTSGRSSDTQYF
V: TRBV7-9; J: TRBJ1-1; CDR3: CASRGKAGAALNTEAFF
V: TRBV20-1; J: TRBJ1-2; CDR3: CSARDLNNRNYGYTF
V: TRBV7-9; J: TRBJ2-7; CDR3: CASSSGTGAEQYF
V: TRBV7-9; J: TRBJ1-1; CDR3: CASSPWTGPYEAFF
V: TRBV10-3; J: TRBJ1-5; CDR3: CAIRRDLGSNQPQHF
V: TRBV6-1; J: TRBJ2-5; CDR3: CASSPGIKETQYF
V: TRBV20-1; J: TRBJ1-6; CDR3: CSAPRSPRSSYNSPLHF
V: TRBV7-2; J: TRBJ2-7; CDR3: CASSLAGPGLGGSYEQYF
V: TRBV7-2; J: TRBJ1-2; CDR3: CASSPFSDRANSYGYTF
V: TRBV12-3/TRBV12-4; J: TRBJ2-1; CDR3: CASSLTGGNEQFF
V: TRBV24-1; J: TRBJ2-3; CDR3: CATRSGDTDTQYF
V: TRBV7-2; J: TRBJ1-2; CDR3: CASSLANYGYTF
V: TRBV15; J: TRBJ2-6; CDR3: CATSRVSGANVLTF
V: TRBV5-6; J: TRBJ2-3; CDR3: CASSPSGRAGDTQYF
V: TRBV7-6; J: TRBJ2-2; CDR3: CASSLSDNTGELFF
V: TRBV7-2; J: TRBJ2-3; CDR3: CASSFGLSSGRSHTQYF
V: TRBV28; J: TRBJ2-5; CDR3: CASRPGTVGTQYF
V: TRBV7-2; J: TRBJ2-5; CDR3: CASQKGAGPQETQYF
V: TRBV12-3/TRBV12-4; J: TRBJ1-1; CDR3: CASSLGVRGVNTEAFF
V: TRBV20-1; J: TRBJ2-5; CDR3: CSAADTREPETQYF
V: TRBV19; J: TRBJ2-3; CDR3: CASSILAGTDTQYF
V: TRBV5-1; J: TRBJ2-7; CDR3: CASSGRQGVDSHEQYF
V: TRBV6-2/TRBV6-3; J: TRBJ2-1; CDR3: CASSSRTGNEQFF
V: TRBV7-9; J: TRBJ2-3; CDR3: CASSVGTSGRADTQYF